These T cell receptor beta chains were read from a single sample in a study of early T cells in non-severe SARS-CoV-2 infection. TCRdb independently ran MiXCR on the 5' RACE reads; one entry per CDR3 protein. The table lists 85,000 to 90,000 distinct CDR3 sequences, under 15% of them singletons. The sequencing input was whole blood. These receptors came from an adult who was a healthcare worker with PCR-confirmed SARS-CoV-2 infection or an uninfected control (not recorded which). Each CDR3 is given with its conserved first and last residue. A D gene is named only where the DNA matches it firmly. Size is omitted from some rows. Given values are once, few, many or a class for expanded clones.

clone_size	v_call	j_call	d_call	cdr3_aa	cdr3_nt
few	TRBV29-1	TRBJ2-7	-	CSVADPDRPYSYEQYF	TGCAGCGTTGCTGACCCCGACCGCCCATACTCCTACGAGCAGTACTTC
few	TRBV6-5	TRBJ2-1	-	CASSPSASSYNEQFF	TGTGCCAGCAGTCCCTCGGCGAGCTCCTACAATGAGCAGTTCTTC
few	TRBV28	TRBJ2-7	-	CASRGGILEEQYF	TGTGCCAGCAGGGGAGGAATCCTGGAGGAGCAGTACTTC
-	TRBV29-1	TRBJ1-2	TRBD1	CSVKGQGNNYGYTF	TGCAGCGTTAAGGGACAGGGAAACAACTATGGCTACACCTTC
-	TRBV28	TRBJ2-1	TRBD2	CASRGRLVPPNEQFF	TGTGCCAGCCGCGGGAGACTAGTCCCCCCGAATGAGCAGTTCTTC
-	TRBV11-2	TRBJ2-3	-	CASTDPRPTQYF	TGTGCCAGCACCGATCCTCGCCCTACGCAGTATTTT
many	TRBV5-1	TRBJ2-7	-	CASSAYTDYEQYF	TGCGCCAGCAGCGCCTACACGGACTACGAGCAGTACTTC
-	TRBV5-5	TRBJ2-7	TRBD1	CASSLSGQGYEQYF	TGTGCCAGCAGCTTATCGGGACAGGGTTACGAGCAGTACTTC
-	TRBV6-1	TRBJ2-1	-	CASTPGPGDNEQFF	TGTGCCAGCACACCGGGTCCAGGGGACAATGAGCAGTTCTTC
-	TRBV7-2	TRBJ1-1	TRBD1	CASSSQGASTEAFF	TGTGCCAGCAGCTCACAGGGGGCATCAACTGAAGCTTTCTTT
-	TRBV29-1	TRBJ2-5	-	CSEGSAGSQYF	TGCAGCGAGGGATCCGCTGGGTCCCAGTACTTC
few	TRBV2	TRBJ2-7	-	CASSEGVFRERWTYEQYF	TGTGCCAGCAGCGAGGGAGTCTTTCGGGAGAGGTGGACCTACGAGCAGTACTTC
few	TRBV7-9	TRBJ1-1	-	CASRDRYTEAFF	TGTGCCAGCCGCGACAGATACACTGAAGCTTTCTTT
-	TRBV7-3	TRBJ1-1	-	CASSLTAGQSEAFF	TGTGCCAGCAGCTTAACGGCGGGTCAGAGTGAAGCTTTCTTT
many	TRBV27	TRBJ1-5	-	CASSFRLLQGDQPQHF	TGTGCCAGCAGTTTCCGGCTCCTACAGGGAGATCAGCCCCAGCATTTT
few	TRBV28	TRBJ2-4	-	CASSATGIKNIQYF	TGTGCCAGCAGCGCGACAGGAATTAAAAACATTCAGTACTTC
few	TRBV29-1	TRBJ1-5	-	CSVEDKGPNQPQHF	TGCAGCGTTGAAGATAAGGGACCCAATCAGCCCCAGCATTTT
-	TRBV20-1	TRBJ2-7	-	CSARRDSSYEQYF	TGCAGTGCTAGGCGGGACAGCTCCTACGAGCAGTACTTC
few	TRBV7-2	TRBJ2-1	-	CASSLWIGDPNEQFF	TGTGCCAGCAGCTTATGGATAGGGGACCCCAATGAGCAGTTCTTC
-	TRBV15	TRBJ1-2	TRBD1	CATSRDLAGGYGYTF	TGTGCCACCAGCAGAGATCTGGCAGGGGGCTATGGCTACACCTTC
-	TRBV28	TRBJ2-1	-	CASSSTGYVYNEQFF	TGTGCCAGCAGTTCTACAGGGTACGTCTACAATGAGCAGTTCTTC
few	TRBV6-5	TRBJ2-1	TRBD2	CASSFTSGGPYNEQFF	TGTGCCAGCAGCTTCACTAGCGGAGGTCCCTACAATGAGCAGTTCTTC